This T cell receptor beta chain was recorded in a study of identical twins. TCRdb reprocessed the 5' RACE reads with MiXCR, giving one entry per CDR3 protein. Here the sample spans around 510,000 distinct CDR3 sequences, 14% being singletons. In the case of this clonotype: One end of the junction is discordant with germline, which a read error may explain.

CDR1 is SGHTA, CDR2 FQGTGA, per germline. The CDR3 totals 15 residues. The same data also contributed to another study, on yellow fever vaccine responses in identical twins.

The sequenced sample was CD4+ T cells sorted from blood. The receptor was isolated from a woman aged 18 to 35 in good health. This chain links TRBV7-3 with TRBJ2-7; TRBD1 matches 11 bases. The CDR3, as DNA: TGTGCCACCAGCCAAAAGGGACAGGGGGAATACGAGCAGTACTTC. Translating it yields CATSQKGQGEYEQYF.